The 28 T cell receptor beta chains in this list originate from one sample, sequenced in a study of T cells in Graves' hyperthyroidism and ophthalmopathy. The source material, RNA transcripts, was used to amplify TCR beta CDR3 regions. Primed by the HTBI set, a first-round RT-PCR was run on the TCR CDR3. Each CDR3 protein is one row after TCRdb ran MiXCR on the multiplex PCR reads. The sample consists of roughly 170,000 distinct CDR3 sequences, more than 15% of them appearing once. The sequenced sample was blood. The receptors originated from a woman in her 50s with Graves' hyperthyroidism.

This clonotype appeared many times. This chain connects TRBV14 to TRBJ1-1; no clear D gene. The CDR3 consists of 15 residues. CDR1 and CDR2 from the germline V gene are SGHDN and FVKESK. V was shortened by 1 base and J by 5 bases, with 14 bases between the two germline ends. In DNA form, the CDR3 reads TGTGCCAGCAGCCAAGTCCCCTCAGTTGTGACTGAAGCTTTCTTT. Translating gives CASSQVPSVVTEAFF.

This chain connects TRBV15 to TRBJ2-2, with 7 nucleotides matching TRBD1. Looked up from germline, CDR1 is LNHNV and CDR2 is YYDKDF (reference sequence). Losses at the gene ends were 5 bases for V and 3 bases for J; bases not matched to a gene: 12. The CDR3 is made up of 17 amino acids. CDR3 in DNA: TGTGCCACCAGCCCACATCCGGGACAGAAATACACCGGGGAGCTGTTTTTT. It codes for CATSPHPGQKYTGELFF.

This clonotype was seen at least ten times. The rearrangement joins TRBV12-3 or TRBV12-4 to TRBJ2-1; 7 nucleotides agree with TRBD2. The CDR3 contains 13 residues. The junction had 6 bases not matched to a gene; V was cut back by 6 bases and J by 7 bases. The CDR3 protein is CASRLSGGNEQFF. The CDR3, as DNA: TGTGCCAGCAGGCTATCCGGGGGGAATGAGCAGTTCTTC.

In this sample, this clonotype turned up many times. V is TRBV20-1 and J is TRBJ1-1; D uncertain. This CDR3 has 12 amino acids. Trimming left V 4 bases short and J 6 bases short, with 12 bases between. The V gene's germline CDR1 is DFQATT and CDR2 SNEGSKA (reference sequence). CDR3 sequence (DNA): TGCAGTGCTATAGTCGGGAAGCCTGAAGCTTTCTTT. The encoded protein is CSAIVGKPEAFF.

The genes are TRBV4-1 and TRBJ2-2; 12 bases line up with TRBD2. The J segment lost 0 bases and the V segment lost 2 bases, leaving 7 bases of the junction unmatched. Germline CDR1 and CDR2: MGHRA and YSYEKL. CDR3 length equals 19 residues. CDR3 sequence (DNA): TGCGCCAGCAGCCAAACTAGCGGGGGGCCGTTCGCGAACACCGGGGAGCTGTTTTTT. Translation: CASSQTSGGPFANTGELFF.

Ten or more counts support this clonotype. The chain links TRBV11-2 to TRBJ1-3; D remains unclear. Trimming pared 2 bases from V and 3 bases from J, leaving 8 bases between. Germline-derived CDR1 and CDR2 are SGHAT and FQNNGV. This CDR3 has 14 amino acids. CDR3 sequence reads: CASSLNVLGNTIYF. The CDR3 DNA reads TGTGCCAGCAGCTTAAATGTCCTTGGAAACACCATATATTTT.

This clonotype was seen at least ten times. The V call is TRBV6-1, the J call TRBJ2-1; D possibly corresponds to TRBD2 (5 bases). This CDR3 is 15 amino acids long. Germline V gives CDR1 MNHNS, CDR2 SASEGT. Trimming took 8 bases from V and 8 from J, leaving 22 bases between them. The CDR3 DNA reads TGTGCCAGCGCCCTTCAAGGAGGACGCCCTCATGAGCAGTTCTTC. This encodes CASALQGGRPHEQFF.

This clonotype was counted at least ten times. This chain uses TRBV11-1 with TRBJ2-1; no clear D gene. V lost 5 bases to trimming and J lost 9 bases, with 11 bases between them. The CDR3 runs 12 residues. Looked up from germline, CDR1 is SGHAT and CDR2 is FQDESV (reference sequence). The CDR3 reads CASSPVGIEQFF. The CDR3 nucleotides are TGTGCCAGCAGCCCCGTGGGAATTGAGCAGTTCTTC.

The chain combines TRBV12-3 or TRBV12-4 with TRBJ1-1; maybe TRBD1 (6 bases). Between the trimmed V and J ends, which lost 6 bases and 3 bases, there was a span of 14 bases. This CDR3 region has 14 residues. The CDR3 bases are TGTGCCAGCAGAGAATCAGGACAGCACACTGAAGCTTTCTTT. Its protein is CASRESGQHTEAFF.

There are many counts of this clonotype. This sequence joins TRBV5-1 and TRBJ1-2; a weak D match, TRBD1 (5 bases). The CDR3 has 16 amino acids. The germline gives CDR1 SGHRS, CDR2 YFSETQ. The germline V and J ends were trimmed by 0 bases and 8 bases, with 20 bases remaining between them. CDR3 region: CASSLEERGEFGGYTF. The CDR3 region has the DNA TGCGCCAGCAGCTTGGAGGAGCGGGGGGAGTTCGGCGGCTACACCTTC.

This clonotype was recorded many times. The chain links TRBV5-6 to TRBJ2-1; D is unclear. The CDR3 runs to 12 residues. Germline V lookup: CDR1 SGHDT, CDR2 YYEEEE. The V and J ends lost 0 bases and 8 bases respectively, with 6 bases between them. CDR3 region: CASSLGLDEQFF. In DNA form, the CDR3 reads TGTGCCAGCAGCTTGGGACTCGATGAGCAGTTCTTC.

This clonotype was counted ten times or more. The genes are TRBV19 and TRBJ2-1; TRBD2 is a possible D gene (6 bases). Per germline, CDR1 LNHDA and CDR2 SQIVND (reference sequence). The length of the CDR3 is 14 residues. V lost 5 bases and J 7 bases, leaving 15 bases between the germline ends. The CDR3 DNA reads as TGTGCCAGTAGTTGGGGGGTTTTTATAAATGAGCAGTTCTTC. Translation gives CASSWGVFINEQFF.

This clonotype was seen more than once but under ten times. The chain employs TRBV5-4 and TRBJ1-2, with 7 bases matching TRBD1. The CDR3 has 15 residues. Germline CDR1 is SGHNT and CDR2 is YYREEE (reference sequence). Trimming took 2 bases from V and 4 from J; bases not matched to a gene: 8. The CDR3 loop is CASSFLRDSLYGYTF. CDR3 in DNA: TGTGCCAGCAGCTTTCTCCGGGACAGTCTCTATGGCTACACCTTC.

This clonotype was recorded at least ten times. The V and J genes are TRBV12-3 or TRBV12-4 and TRBJ2-5, with D possibly being TRBD1 or TRBD2 (5 bases each). V lost 3 bases to trimming and J lost 5 bases, with 13 bases between them. This CDR3 has 14 residues. The CDR3 sequence is CASSLDGAWETQYF. The CDR3 nucleotides read TGTGCCAGCAGTTTGGACGGGGCCTGGGAGACCCAGTACTTC.

This clonotype was seen ten or more times. This sequence joins TRBV11-2 and TRBJ1-5; unclear D gene. V was pared by 0 bases and J by 9 bases, with 9 bases between. The CDR3 runs 13 residues. The germline V gene encodes CDR1 SGHAT and CDR2 FQNNGV. The CDR3 DNA is TGTGCCAGCAGCTTAGATCCCACCGGGCCCCAGCATTTT. Amino acid sequence: CASSLDPTGPQHF.

This clonotype was counted at least ten times. J is TRBJ2-7 and V is TRBV4-3; 11 bases line up with TRBD1. The CDR3 is 14 amino acids. CDR1 and CDR2 (germline): LGHNA, YSLEER. Trimming cost V 8 bases and J 4 bases; bases outside gene matches: 7. In DNA, the CDR3 is TGCGCCAGCGGACCGGGACAGGGGGATTACGAGCAGTACTTC. Translation: CASGPGQGDYEQYF.

This clonotype was counted ten times or more. V gene TRBV6-1 combines with J gene TRBJ2-7; TRBD2 is a possible D gene (6 bases). The V gene's germline CDR1 is MNHNS and CDR2 SASEGT. This CDR3 has 14 amino acids. V dropped 6 bases and J dropped 3 bases, with 15 bases sitting between them. The CDR3: CASRFRGTYYEQYF. The CDR3 nucleotides are TGTGCCAGCAGATTTCGCGGGACTTACTACGAGCAGTACTTC.

Many counts were recorded for this clonotype. This chain links TRBV2 with TRBJ1-5, with a weak D call TRBD1 (5 bases). CDR1 is SNHLY and CDR2 is FYNNEI in the germline V gene. Trimming removed 3 bases at V and 0 bases at J, with 9 bases between. CDR3 length: 15 residues. The CDR3 DNA follows: TGTGCCAGCAGTGAGCAGGGTCTTAGCAATCAGCCCCAGCATTTT. Its protein is CASSEQGLSNQPQHF.

This clonotype was detected ten times or more. The chain combines TRBV6-1 with TRBJ2-7; the match to TRBD1 covers 10 bases. The CDR3 covers 15 residues. With V trimmed by 10 bases and J by 2 bases, 11 bases remained unmatched. Germline V lookup: CDR1 MNHNS, CDR2 SASEGT. The CDR3, as DNA: TGTGCCACCCTCGACAGGGGGCCGAACCCCTACGAGCAGTACTTC. Translating it yields CATLDRGPNPYEQYF.

This clonotype was seen many times. The chain couples TRBV7-2 to TRBJ2-6; D is perhaps TRBD1 (6 bases). Germline values: CDR1 SGHTA, CDR2 FQGNSA. CDR3 length: 17 amino acids. V was shortened by 5 bases and J by 2 bases, with 16 bases between the two germline ends. CDR3 in amino acids: CASSRPRTAPGANVLTF. The CDR3 nucleotides read TGTGCCAGCAGCAGACCCCGGACAGCCCCTGGGGCCAACGTCCTGACTTTC. Full variable domain (missing parts from reference TRBV7-2 and TRBJ2-6): GAGVSQSPSNKVTEKGKDVELRCDPISGHTALYWYRQSLGQGLEFLIYFQGNSAPDKSGLPSDRFSAERTGGSVSTLTIQRTQQEDSAVYLCASSRPRTAPGANVLTFGAGSRLTVL.

This clonotype was seen at least ten times. The CDR3 loop is CASSPDRAGEQYF. The CDR3 DNA follows: TGTGCCAGCTCACCAGACAGGGCCGGCGAGCAGTACTTC. The gene calls are TRBV18 and TRBJ2-7, with 7 bases lining up with TRBD1. The CDR3 is made up of 13 amino acids. V lost 2 bases and J lost 6; bases outside the gene matches: 4. Germline V gene sequence: CDR1 KGHSH, CDR2 LQKENI.

This clonotype was detected ten times or more. This rearrangement joins TRBV24-1 to TRBJ1-4, with 9 bases identical to TRBD1. Germline CDR1 KGHDR, CDR2 SFDVKD. V dropped 5 bases and J dropped 4; count of bases not matched to a gene: 13. CDR3 length equals 18 residues. The CDR3 DNA reads TGTGCCACCAGTGCTAAATCACTGACAGGGGGATATAATGAAAAACTGTTTTTT. Its translation is CATSAKSLTGGYNEKLFF.

This clonotype was observed many times. V and J are TRBV28 and TRBJ2-7, with TRBD1 matching 7 bases. The CDR3 is made up of 14 amino acids. Trimming took 6 bases from V and 11 from J; bases not matched to a gene: 16. From germline, CDR1 is MDHEN and CDR2 SYDVKM. CDR3 in DNA: TGTGCCAGCAGCCTTGTAGGGGGCGCGGGTACAAAGTACTTC. Amino acids: CASSLVGGAGTKYF.

This clonotype was observed at least ten times. The genes are TRBV7-2 and TRBJ1-3; D unclear. V lost 5 bases and J 3 bases, leaving 11 bases between the germline ends. Germline lookup yields CDR1 SGHTA and CDR2 FQGNSA. CDR3 length: 14 residues. The CDR3 DNA sequence: TGTGCCAGCAGCCCGACGGCTAATGGAAACACCATATATTTT. Residues: CASSPTANGNTIYF.

Worth noting for this clonotype: A much larger clone differs from this one at a single base, so this may be a read error. A read error is likely, as this CDR3 ends without the conserved phenylalanine or tryptophan. The chain couples TRBV12-3 or TRBV12-4 to TRBJ2-2; D not certain. The CDR3 runs 15 residues. V lost 6 bases and J 9 bases, leaving 20 bases between the germline ends. CDR3 sequence reads: CASSRGGSLQRELFL. The CDR3 nucleotides read TGTGCCAGCAGCCGAGGTGGGTCACTGCAACGGGAGCTGTTTCTT.

V is TRBV18 and J is TRBJ2-2; D gene uncertain. The CDR3 runs to 13 residues. V gave up 0 bases and J gave up 6 bases, with 5 bases separating them. Per the germline V gene, CDR1 is KGHSH and CDR2 is LQKENI. The CDR3 region is CASSPPSSGELFF. In DNA, the CDR3 is TGTGCCAGCTCACCACCGTCTTCCGGGGAGCTGTTTTTT.

As regards this clonotype: This may come from a read error, since a much larger clone is one base off. This rearrangement joins TRBV28 to TRBJ2-7; D might be TRBD1 (6 bases). This CDR3 comprises 15 residues. Germline V gene data show CDR1 as MDHEN and CDR2 as SYDVKM. Trimming removed 10 bases at V and 4 bases at J, with 23 bases between. CDR3 coding DNA: TGTGCCAACAGCTCCACCGGGGCAGGGGTTTACGAGCAGTACTTC. It is translated as CANSSTGAGVYEQYF.

This clonotype was detected ten times or more. V gene TRBV19 combines with J gene TRBJ1-6, with D hard to call. Trimming removed 6 bases from V and 0 bases from J, with 12 bases in between. CDR3 length: 16 amino acids. Germline assignment: CDR1 LNHDA and CDR2 SQIVND (reference sequence). Here the CDR3 reads CASSWTGISYNSPLHF. In DNA, the CDR3 is TGTGCCAGTAGCTGGACGGGGATCTCCTATAATTCACCCCTCCACTTT.